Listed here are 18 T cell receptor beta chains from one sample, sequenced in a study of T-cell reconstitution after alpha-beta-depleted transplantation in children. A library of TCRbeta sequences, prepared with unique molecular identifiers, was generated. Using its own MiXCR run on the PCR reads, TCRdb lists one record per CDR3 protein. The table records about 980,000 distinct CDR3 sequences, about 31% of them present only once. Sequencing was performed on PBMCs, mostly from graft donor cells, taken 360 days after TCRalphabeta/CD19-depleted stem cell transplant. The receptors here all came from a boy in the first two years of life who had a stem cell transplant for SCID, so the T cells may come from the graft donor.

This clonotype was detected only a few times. DNA of the CDR3: TGTGCCAGCAGCAACGGACAGGGGTTCGGGGAGCTGTTTTTT. As protein: CASSNGQGFGELFF. The chain carries TRBV7-3 and TRBJ2-2; 9 bases line up with TRBD1. V shed 5 bases, J shed 7 bases, and the junction held 5 bases outside the gene matches. Germline lookup yields CDR1 SGHTA and CDR2 FQGTGA. The CDR3 contains 14 residues. Together with reference TRBV7-3 and TRBJ2-2, the CDR3 gives the full variable domain: GAGVSQTPSNKVTEKGKYVELRCDPISGHTALYWYRQSLGQGPEFLIYFQGTGAADDSGLPNDRFFAVRPEGSVSTLKIQRTERGDSAVYLCASSNGQGFGELFFGEGSRLTVL.

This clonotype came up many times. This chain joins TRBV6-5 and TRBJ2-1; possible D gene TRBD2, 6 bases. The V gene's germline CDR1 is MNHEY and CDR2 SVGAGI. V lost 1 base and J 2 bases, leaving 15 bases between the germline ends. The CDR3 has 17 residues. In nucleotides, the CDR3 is TGTGCCAGCAGTTACTGGCCCGGGACTGGTACCTACAATGAGCAGTTCTTC. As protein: CASSYWPGTGTYNEQFF.

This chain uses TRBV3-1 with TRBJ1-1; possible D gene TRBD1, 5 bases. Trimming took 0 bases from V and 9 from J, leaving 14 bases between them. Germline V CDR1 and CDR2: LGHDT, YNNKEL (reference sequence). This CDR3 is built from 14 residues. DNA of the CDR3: TGTGCCAGCAGCCAAGAGGGGGGTGGGGCTCAAGCTTTCTTT. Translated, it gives CASSQEGGGAQAFF.

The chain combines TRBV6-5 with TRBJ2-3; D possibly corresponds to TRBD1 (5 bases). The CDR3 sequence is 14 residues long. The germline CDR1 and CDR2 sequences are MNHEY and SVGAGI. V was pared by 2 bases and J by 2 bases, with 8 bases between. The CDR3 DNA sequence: TGTGCCAGCAGTTACGGGGCCCTCACAGATACGCAGTATTTT. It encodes CASSYGALTDTQYF.

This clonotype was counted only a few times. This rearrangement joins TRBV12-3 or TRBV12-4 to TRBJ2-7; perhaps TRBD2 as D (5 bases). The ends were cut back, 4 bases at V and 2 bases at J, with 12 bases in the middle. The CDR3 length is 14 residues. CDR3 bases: TGTGCCAGCAGTTATCGGGGAGTAACCTACGAGCAGTACTTC. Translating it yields CASSYRGVTYEQYF.

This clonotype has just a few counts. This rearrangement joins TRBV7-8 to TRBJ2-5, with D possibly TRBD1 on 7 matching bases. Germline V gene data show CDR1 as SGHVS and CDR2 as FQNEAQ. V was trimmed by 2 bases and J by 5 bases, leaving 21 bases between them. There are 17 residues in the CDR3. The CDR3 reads CASSLFPGDSLIETQYF. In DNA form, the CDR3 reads TGTGCCAGCAGCTTATTTCCGGGGGACAGTCTAATTGAGACCCAGTACTTC. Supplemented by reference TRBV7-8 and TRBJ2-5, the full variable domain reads GAGVSQSPRYKVAKRGQDVALRCDPISGHVSLFWYQQALGQGPEFLTYFQNEAQLDKSGLPSDRFFAERPEGSVSTLKIQRTQQEDSAVYLCASSLFPGDSLIETQYFGPGTRLLVL.

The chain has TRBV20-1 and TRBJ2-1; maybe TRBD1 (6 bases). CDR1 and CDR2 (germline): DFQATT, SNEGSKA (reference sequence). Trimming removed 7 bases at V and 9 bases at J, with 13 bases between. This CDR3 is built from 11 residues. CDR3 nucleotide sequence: TGCAGTGTACAGGGTTTAGGTGAGCAGTTCTTC. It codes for CSVQGLGEQFF.

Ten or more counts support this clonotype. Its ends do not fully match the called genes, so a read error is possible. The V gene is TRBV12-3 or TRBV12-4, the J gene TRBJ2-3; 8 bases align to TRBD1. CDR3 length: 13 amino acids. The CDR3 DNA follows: TGTGCCAGCAGCTTAGACAGGGGAGATACGCAGTATTTT. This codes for CASSLDRGDTQYF.

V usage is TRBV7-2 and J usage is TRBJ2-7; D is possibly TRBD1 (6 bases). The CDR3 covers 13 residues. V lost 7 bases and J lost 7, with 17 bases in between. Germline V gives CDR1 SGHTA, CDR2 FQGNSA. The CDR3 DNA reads TGTGCCAGCACCGAAGGCGGCAGGGGAGAGCAGTACTTC. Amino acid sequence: CASTEGGRGEQYF.

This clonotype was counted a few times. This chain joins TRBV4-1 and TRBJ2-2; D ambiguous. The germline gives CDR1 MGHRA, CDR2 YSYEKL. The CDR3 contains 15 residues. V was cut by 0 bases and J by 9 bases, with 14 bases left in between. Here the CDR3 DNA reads TGCGCCAGCAGCCAAGATACGGGCATAACGAGGGAGCTGTTTTTT. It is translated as CASSQDTGITRELFF.

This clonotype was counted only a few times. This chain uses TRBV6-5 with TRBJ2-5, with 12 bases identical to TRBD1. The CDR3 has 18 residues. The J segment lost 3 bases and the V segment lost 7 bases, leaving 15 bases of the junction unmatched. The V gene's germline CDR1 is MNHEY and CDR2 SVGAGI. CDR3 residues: CASTLLGTGGARKETQYF. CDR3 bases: TGTGCCAGCACCTTACTCGGGACAGGGGGCGCAAGGAAAGAGACCCAGTACTTC.

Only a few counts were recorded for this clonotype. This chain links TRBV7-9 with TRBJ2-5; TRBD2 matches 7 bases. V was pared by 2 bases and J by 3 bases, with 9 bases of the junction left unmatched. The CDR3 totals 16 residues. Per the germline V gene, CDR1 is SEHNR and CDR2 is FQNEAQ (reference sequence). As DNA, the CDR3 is TGTGCCAGCAGCTTAATCCGAGCGGGGTTGGAAGAGACCCAGTACTTC. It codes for CASSLIRAGLEETQYF. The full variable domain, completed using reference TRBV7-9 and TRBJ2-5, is DTGVSQNPRHKITKRGQNVTFRCDPISEHNRLYWYRQTLGQGPEFLTYFQNEAQLEKSRLLSDRFSAERPKGSFSTLEIQRTEQGDSAMYLCASSLIRAGLEETQYFGPGTRLLVL.

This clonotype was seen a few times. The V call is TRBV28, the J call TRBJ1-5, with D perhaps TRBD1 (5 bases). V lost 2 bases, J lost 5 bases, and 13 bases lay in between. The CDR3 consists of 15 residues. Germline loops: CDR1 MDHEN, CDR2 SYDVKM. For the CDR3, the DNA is TGTGCCAGCAGTTTAAGTCTAGGGACCTATCAGCCCCAGCATTTT. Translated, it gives CASSLSLGTYQPQHF.

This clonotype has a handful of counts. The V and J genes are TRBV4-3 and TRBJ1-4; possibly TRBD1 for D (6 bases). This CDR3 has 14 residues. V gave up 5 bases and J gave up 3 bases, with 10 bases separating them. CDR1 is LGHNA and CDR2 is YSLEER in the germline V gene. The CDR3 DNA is TGCGCCAGCAGCTTGGACAGACCTAATGAAAAACTGTTTTTT. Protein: CASSLDRPNEKLFF.

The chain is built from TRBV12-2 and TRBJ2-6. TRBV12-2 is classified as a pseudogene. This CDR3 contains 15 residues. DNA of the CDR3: TGTGCAAGTCGCTTACACGGCTCTGGGGCCAACGTCCTGACTTTC. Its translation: CASRLHGSGANVLTF.

DNA for the CDR3: TGTGCCAGCCGTGGGTTAAACAATGAGCAGTTCTTC. As protein: CASRGLNNEQFF. J is TRBJ2-1 and V is TRBV12-3 or TRBV12-4; no firm D call. The CDR3 runs to 12 residues. Trimming removed 8 bases at V and 5 bases at J, with 10 bases between.

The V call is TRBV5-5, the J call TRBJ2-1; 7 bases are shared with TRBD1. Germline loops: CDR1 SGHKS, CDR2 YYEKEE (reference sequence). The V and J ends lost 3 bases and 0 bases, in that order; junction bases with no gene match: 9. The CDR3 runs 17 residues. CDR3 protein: CASSSLRDRSSYNEQFF. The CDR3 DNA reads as TGTGCCAGCAGCTCGCTTAGGGACAGAAGCTCCTACAATGAGCAGTTCTTC. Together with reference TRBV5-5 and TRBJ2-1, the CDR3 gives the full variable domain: DAGVTQSPTHLIKTRGQQVTLRCSPISGHKSVSWYQQVLGQGPQFIFQYYEKEERGRGNFPDRFSARQFPNYSSELNVNALLLGDSALYLCASSSLRDRSSYNEQFFGPGTRLTVL.

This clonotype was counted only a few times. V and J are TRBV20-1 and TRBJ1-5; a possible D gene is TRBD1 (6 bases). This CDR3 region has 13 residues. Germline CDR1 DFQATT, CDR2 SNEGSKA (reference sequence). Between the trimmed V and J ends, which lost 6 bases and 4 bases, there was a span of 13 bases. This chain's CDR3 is CSAPKGDNQPQHF. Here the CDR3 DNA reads TGCAGTGCCCCCAAGGGGGATAATCAGCCCCAGCATTTT.